The rows below give T cell receptor beta chains drawn from one sample of a study of shared clonotypes between healthy human individuals. Produced via immunoSEQ multiplex PCR; TCRdb's table is partial and in-frame only. Here the sample spans over 2 million clones, 85% to 95% being singletons. Sample: naive CD4+ T cells from PBMCs. The receptor set was obtained from a man aged 18 to 30 in good health. Some clones in this sample may be carry-over from other donors' samples. The CDR3 runs from the conserved cysteine through the conserved F or W. Fields, in order: CDR3 protein, CDR3 DNA, clone size, J gene, D gene, V gene. D genes are given only for firm matches. Not all rows give a size; the values are once, few, many and, for expanded clones, a class.

cdr3_aa: CASSASGARGTQYF
cdr3_nt: TGTGCCAGCAGTGCATCAGGGGCGCGGGGGACCCAGTACTTC
clone_size: NA
j_call: TRBJ2-5
d_call: NA
v_call: TRBV6-5

cdr3_aa: CASSPTAETTDTQYF
cdr3_nt: TGTGCCAGCAGCCCAACAGCGGAGACCACAGATACGCAGTATTTT
clone_size: NA
j_call: TRBJ2-3
d_call: NA
v_call: TRBV7-9

cdr3_aa: CASSFGTKGTQYF
cdr3_nt: TGTGCCAGCAGCTTCGGGACCAAAGGGACCCAGTACTTC
clone_size: NA
j_call: TRBJ2-5
d_call: NA
v_call: TRBV7-3

cdr3_aa: CASSLGSGYEQYF
cdr3_nt: TGTGCCAGCAGCTTAGGTTCGGGGTACGAGCAGTACTTC
clone_size: NA
j_call: TRBJ2-7
d_call: NA
v_call: TRBV5-8

cdr3_aa: CASSPTGTGFNEQYF
cdr3_nt: TGTGCCAGCAGCCCAACCGGGACAGGGTTCAACGAGCAGTACTTC
clone_size: NA
j_call: TRBJ2-7
d_call: TRBD1
v_call: TRBV6-1

cdr3_aa: CASSFEFGGGTEAFF
cdr3_nt: TGCGCCAGCAGCTTTGAATTTGGAGGGGGTACTGAAGCTTTCTTT
clone_size: NA
j_call: TRBJ1-1
d_call: NA
v_call: TRBV5-1

cdr3_aa: CASSPLGLAGGYNEQFF
cdr3_nt: TGTGCCAGCTCACCCCTCGGACTAGCGGGAGGGTACAATGAGCAGTTCTTC
clone_size: NA
j_call: TRBJ2-1
d_call: TRBD2
v_call: TRBV18

cdr3_aa: CASSLGSGETQYF
cdr3_nt: TGTGCCAGCAGCTTGGGGAGCGGGGAGACCCAGTACTTC
clone_size: once
j_call: TRBJ2-5
d_call: NA
v_call: TRBV7-2

cdr3_aa: CASKRDRNTGELFF
cdr3_nt: TGTGCCAGCAAACGGGACAGGAACACCGGGGAGCTGTTTTTT
clone_size: NA
j_call: TRBJ2-2
d_call: TRBD1
v_call: TRBV2

cdr3_aa: CASSLVWTLGGDTQYF
cdr3_nt: TGTGCCAGCAGCTTGGTCTGGACATTAGGGGGAGATACGCAGTATTTT
clone_size: NA
j_call: TRBJ2-3
d_call: NA
v_call: TRBV5-6

cdr3_aa: CASSFNAGNGYTF
cdr3_nt: TGTGCCAGCAGTTTTAACGCAGGGAATGGCTACACCTTC
clone_size: NA
j_call: TRBJ1-2
d_call: NA
v_call: TRBV28

cdr3_aa: CASSQDSLAGGLEQYF
cdr3_nt: TGCGCCAGCAGCCAAGATTCATTAGCGGGAGGACTCGAGCAGTACTTC
clone_size: NA
j_call: TRBJ2-7
d_call: TRBD2
v_call: TRBV4-3

cdr3_aa: CASSSRPSNQPQHF
cdr3_nt: TGTGCCAGCAGTTCTCGCCCTAGCAATCAGCCCCAGCATTTT
clone_size: NA
j_call: TRBJ1-5
d_call: NA
v_call: TRBV6-6

cdr3_aa: CASSRSGLAGDNEQFF
cdr3_nt: TGCGCCAGCAGCCGTTCTGGACTAGCGGGAGACAATGAGCAGTTCTTC
clone_size: NA
j_call: TRBJ2-1
d_call: TRBD2
v_call: TRBV5-1

cdr3_aa: CASSSTISNQPQHF
cdr3_nt: TGTGCCAGCAGCTCGACAATTAGCAATCAGCCCCAGCATTTT
clone_size: NA
j_call: TRBJ1-5
d_call: NA
v_call: TRBV11-2

cdr3_aa: CATSLGPIDTGELFF
cdr3_nt: TGTGCCACCAGCCTTGGCCCCATAGACACCGGGGAGCTGTTTTTT
clone_size: few
j_call: TRBJ2-2
d_call: NA
v_call: TRBV15

cdr3_aa: CASSLGRAVYNEQFF
cdr3_nt: TGTGCCAGCAGCTTGGGGAGGGCCGTCTACAATGAGCAGTTCTTC
clone_size: NA
j_call: TRBJ2-1
d_call: TRBD2
v_call: TRBV7-3

cdr3_aa: CASSFNDRNTQYF
cdr3_nt: TGTGCCAGCAGTTTCAATGACCGAAATACGCAGTATTTT
clone_size: NA
j_call: TRBJ2-3
d_call: NA
v_call: TRBV28

cdr3_aa: CASSSGGRVTEAFF
cdr3_nt: TGTGCCAGCAGCTCCGGGGGGCGCGTCACTGAAGCTTTCTTT
clone_size: NA
j_call: TRBJ1-1
d_call: NA
v_call: TRBV5-5

cdr3_aa: CASRSGVPNTGELFF
cdr3_nt: TGTGCCAGCAGATCAGGGGTACCGAACACCGGGGAGCTGTTTTTT
clone_size: NA
j_call: TRBJ2-2
d_call: NA
v_call: TRBV28

cdr3_aa: CSVENYPGEQYF
cdr3_nt: TGCAGCGTCGAGAACTATCCGGGAGAGCAGTACTTC
clone_size: NA
j_call: TRBJ2-7
d_call: NA
v_call: TRBV29-1

cdr3_aa: CASRGTGGSNQPQHF
cdr3_nt: TGTGCCAGCAGAGGGACAGGTGGCTCCAATCAGCCCCAGCATTTT
clone_size: once
j_call: TRBJ1-5
d_call: TRBD1
v_call: TRBV28

cdr3_aa: CASSSHPGQTYNEQFF
cdr3_nt: TGCGCCAGCAGCTCGCATCCGGGACAGACCTACAATGAGCAGTTCTTC
clone_size: NA
j_call: TRBJ2-1
d_call: TRBD1
v_call: TRBV5-1

cdr3_aa: CASSLFPGQGIYNEQFF
cdr3_nt: TGTGCCAGCAGCTTGTTCCCGGGACAGGGTATCTACAATGAGCAGTTCTTC
clone_size: NA
j_call: TRBJ2-1
d_call: TRBD1
v_call: TRBV5-5

cdr3_aa: CASSPPGQINYGYTF
cdr3_nt: TGTGCCAGCTCACCACCGGGACAGATCAACTATGGCTACACCTTC
clone_size: once
j_call: TRBJ1-2
d_call: TRBD1
v_call: TRBV18

cdr3_aa: CASSSERSNEQFF
cdr3_nt: TGTGCCAGCAGTTCCGAAAGGTCCAATGAGCAGTTCTTC
clone_size: NA
j_call: TRBJ2-1
d_call: NA
v_call: TRBV7-3

cdr3_aa: CASSPRLGETQYF
cdr3_nt: TGTGCCAGCAGCCCTAGACTTGGGGAGACCCAGTACTTC
clone_size: NA
j_call: TRBJ2-5
d_call: NA
v_call: TRBV9

cdr3_aa: CASSFIFSSGLQETQYF
cdr3_nt: TGTGCCAGCAGTTTCATATTCTCTAGCGGGCTACAAGAGACCCAGTACTTC
clone_size: NA
j_call: TRBJ2-5
d_call: TRBD2
v_call: TRBV28

cdr3_aa: CASSYSDKYEQYF
cdr3_nt: TGTGCCAGCAGTTACTCAGACAAATACGAGCAGTACTTC
clone_size: NA
j_call: TRBJ2-7
d_call: NA
v_call: TRBV6-6

cdr3_aa: CATGANSYEQYF
cdr3_nt: TGTGCCACTGGGGCCAACTCCTACGAGCAGTACTTC
clone_size: NA
j_call: TRBJ2-7
d_call: NA
v_call: TRBV2

cdr3_aa: CATSRWAVSGDEQYF
cdr3_nt: TGTGCCACCAGCAGGTGGGCTGTCTCCGGCGACGAGCAGTACTTC
clone_size: NA
j_call: TRBJ2-7
d_call: NA
v_call: TRBV15

cdr3_aa: CASDGGHLPSSYNEQFF
cdr3_nt: TGCGCCAGCGACGGCGGGCACCTTCCGAGCTCCTACAATGAGCAGTTCTTC
clone_size: NA
j_call: TRBJ2-1
d_call: NA
v_call: TRBV5-1